The clone carrying this T cell receptor (beta chain) turned up a few times. Its antigen is currently unknown. The data were obtained in a study of T-cell reconstitution after alpha-beta-depleted transplantation in children. Study-level findings and limits: Elevated TCRbeta diversity at day 60 was traced, in some patients, to surviving recipient T cells and thymic progenitors. When one year had passed after transplant, most T-cell counts and diversity came from newly produced T cells. Where alpha-beta T cells came from about two months after transplant was reportedly several hundred expanded graft clones.

The TCRbeta library was prepared with unique molecular identifiers. TCRdb re-derived calls from the PCR reads in MiXCR, one entry per CDR3 protein. The profile covers about a million distinct CDR3 sequences, with about 29% appearing a single time and 25% to 35% taken by the ten largest. The CDR3 has 12 residues. Germline V gene data show CDR1 as LGHDT and CDR2 as YNNKEL (reference sequence). The ends lost 8 bases at V and 4 bases at J; junction bases unmatched: 4. This sequence originates from a boy younger than two who had a stem cell transplant for SCID, so the T cells may come from the graft donor. Sequencing was performed on PBMCs, mostly from graft donor cells, taken 360 days after TCRalphabeta/CD19-depleted stem cell transplant. The gene calls are TRBV3-1 and TRBJ1-2; 7 bases fit TRBD1. The CDR3 DNA follows: TGTGCCAGCGGGCAGGGGGGCTATGGCTACACCTTC. Its protein is CASGQGGYGYTF.